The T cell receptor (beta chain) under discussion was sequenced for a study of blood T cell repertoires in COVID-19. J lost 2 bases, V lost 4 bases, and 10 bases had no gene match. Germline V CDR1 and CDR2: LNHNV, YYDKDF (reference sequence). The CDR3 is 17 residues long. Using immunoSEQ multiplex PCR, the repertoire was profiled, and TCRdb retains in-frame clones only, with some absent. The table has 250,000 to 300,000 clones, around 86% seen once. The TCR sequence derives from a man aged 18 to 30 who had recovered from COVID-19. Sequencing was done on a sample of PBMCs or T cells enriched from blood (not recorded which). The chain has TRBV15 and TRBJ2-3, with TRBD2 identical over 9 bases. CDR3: CATSNVIAGASTDTQYF. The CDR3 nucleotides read TGTGCCACCAGCAACGTCATAGCGGGAGCATCCACAGATACGCAGTATTTT.